These 18 T cell receptor beta chains were all obtained from the same sample, sequenced in a study of blood T cells in healthy people across ages. A second PCR, run for about 6 to 11 cycles, used a sample-barcoded 5' primer plus a J-beta primer mix. TCRdb called the 5' RACE reads again in MiXCR, with one record for every CDR3 protein. The data show about 780,000 distinct CDR3 sequences, around 50% seen once. The specimen was blood. The receptors originated from a man aged 80 or over in good health.

The chain is built from TRBV7-8 and TRBJ1-5, with D perhaps TRBD1 (6 bases). Germline assignment: CDR1 SGHVS and CDR2 FQNEAQ. V was cut by 1 base and J by 1 base, with 11 bases left in between. The CDR3 has 16 amino acids. The CDR3 DNA is TGTGCCAGCAGCTTAGTAGGGGGAATAAGCAATCAGCCCCAGCATTTT. Residues: CASSLVGGISNQPQHF.

V and J are TRBV7-2 and TRBJ2-1; TRBD1 matches at 8 bases. This CDR3 comprises 13 residues. The ends lost 5 bases at V and 8 bases at J; junction bases unmatched: 5. Germline CDR1 SGHTA, CDR2 FQGNSA. In DNA, the CDR3 is TGTGCCAGCAGCATGGACAGGGTATATGAGCAGTTCTTC. Encoded protein: CASSMDRVYEQFF.

This clonotype was seen a single time. This chain links TRBV10-3 with TRBJ2-3, with D possibly matching TRBD1 (6 bases). CDR3 length: 19 amino acids. The germline V gene has CDR1 ENHRY and CDR2 SYGVKD. V gave up 8 bases and J gave up 2 bases, with 29 bases separating them. CDR3 sequence (DNA): TGTGCCATCCGTCGTCCTTTATTAAACAGGGAAGGAAACACAGATACGCAGTATTTT. Amino acids: CAIRRPLLNREGNTDTQYF.

This sequence joins TRBV7-2 and TRBJ1-1; D is undetermined. CDR1 SGHTA and CDR2 FQGNSA come from the germline V gene. V was cut by 5 bases and J by 6 bases, with 22 bases left in between. This CDR3 is built from 16 residues. For the CDR3, the DNA is TGTGCCAGCAGCCCAGAGCGGGGTAGCTTTTCGGCTGAAGCTTTCTTT. Amino acids: CASSPERGSFSAEAFF.

In nucleotides, the CDR3 is TGCAGTGCTCTGGGGCTTTACACTGAAGCTTTCTTT. It specifies CSALGLYTEAFF. The chain combines TRBV20-1 with TRBJ1-1, with D possibly TRBD1 on 5 matching bases. Trimming shortened V by 5 bases and J by 3 bases, and 10 bases separated the two germline ends. CDR1 is DFQATT and CDR2 is SNEGSKA in the germline V gene (reference sequence). The CDR3 contains 12 residues.

This chain joins TRBV5-1 and TRBJ2-1, with D perhaps given as TRBD1 or TRBD2 (5 bases each). The germline V gene has CDR1 SGHRS and CDR2 YFSETQ. This CDR3 has 15 amino acids. Trimming removed 1 base from V and 5 bases from J, with 13 bases in between. The CDR3 is CASSLYRGSDNEQFF. The CDR3 bases are TGCGCCAGCAGCTTGTATCGGGGCTCGGACAATGAGCAGTTCTTC.

This rearrangement joins TRBV28 to TRBJ1-2; TRBD1 agrees at 11 bases. Per the germline V gene, CDR1 is MDHEN and CDR2 is SYDVKM. The CDR3 sequence is 13 residues long. J was trimmed by 7 bases and V by 10 bases; bases with no gene match: 8. CDR3 protein: CANKGGQGAGYTF. The CDR3 coding sequence is TGTGCCAACAAAGGCGGACAGGGGGCTGGCTACACCTTC.

Note on this clonotype: This may arise from a read error, as a much more abundant clone is one base away. The chain combines TRBV7-2 with TRBJ2-5; no definite D call. The J call could be wrong; TRBJ2-1 is a better fit for the DNA end. This CDR3 has 14 amino acids. Germline V gene sequence: CDR1 SGHTA, CDR2 FQGNSA. The CDR3 coding sequence is TGTGCCAGCAGCCCGGAGCTCTTAGGAGAGACCCAGTTCTTC. This sequence encodes CASSPELLGETQFF.

J is TRBJ2-3 and V is TRBV9, with D perhaps matching TRBD1 or TRBD2 (5 bases each). Trimming took 3 bases from V and 2 from J, leaving 19 bases between them. CDR3 length: 17 amino acids. Germline lookup yields CDR1 SGDLS and CDR2 YYNGEE. The CDR3 region has the DNA TGTGCCAGCAGCGGGGGGTCTGGGGACCTTTCCACAGATACGCAGTATTTT. Translation gives CASSGGSGDLSTDTQYF. Full variable domain (outside the CDR3, taken from reference TRBV9 and TRBJ2-3): DSGVTQTPKHLITATGQRVTLRCSPRSGDLSVYWYQQSLDQGLQFLIQYYNGEERAKGNILERFSAQQFPDLHSELNLSSLELGDSALYFCASSGGSGDLSTDTQYFGPGTRLTVL.

The CDR3 reads CASSQGAGSLTSTQYF. In nucleotides, the CDR3 is TGTGCCAGCAGCCAAGGCGCCGGATCCCTCACAAGTACGCAGTATTTT. The chain couples TRBV3-1 to TRBJ2-3; D gene unclear. In germline, CDR1 is LGHDT, CDR2 YNNKEL (reference sequence). The V gene lost 1 base and the J gene lost 8 bases, with 19 bases spanning the gap. The CDR3 runs to 16 residues.

J is TRBJ2-3 and V is TRBV12-3 or TRBV12-4; weak D call: TRBD1 (6 bases). CDR3 length: 18 residues. Trimming left V 4 bases short and J 5 bases short, with 25 bases between. The CDR3 sequence is CASSSHANQGIGGDTQYF. The CDR3 bases are TGTGCCAGCAGTTCTCATGCTAATCAGGGGATTGGCGGAGATACGCAGTATTTT.

The J gene is TRBJ2-3, the V gene TRBV20-1, with D possibly TRBD2 on 5 matching bases. The CDR3 is made up of 15 amino acids. The V gene's germline CDR1 is DFQATT and CDR2 SNEGSKA (reference sequence). Trimming stripped 1 base from V and 4 bases from J, with 15 bases between. Here the CDR3 reads CSARVELGGADTQYF. For the CDR3, the DNA is TGCAGTGCTAGAGTGGAACTAGGAGGAGCAGATACGCAGTATTTT.

The chain joins TRBV29-1 to TRBJ2-7; 9 bases are a match to TRBD2. V lost 6 bases to trimming and J lost 3 bases; unmatched junction nucleotides: 15. The CDR3 totals 16 residues. Germline CDR1 reads SQVTM; CDR2 reads ANQGSEA. DNA of the CDR3: TGCAGCGTGGCGGGAGGGCCAAGAGGAGCCCACTACGAGCAGTACTTC. The encoded protein is CSVAGGPRGAHYEQYF.

This clonotype was observed a few times. The rearrangement uses TRBV5-6 and TRBJ2-1; D is perhaps TRBD2 (6 bases). The V and J ends lost 4 bases and 9 bases respectively, with 11 bases between them. This CDR3 is built from 12 residues. CDR1 SGHDT and CDR2 YYEEEE come from the germline V gene. CDR3: CASSQEGSEQFF. The CDR3 bases are TGTGCCAGCAGCCAGGAGGGCAGTGAGCAGTTCTTC. Supplemented by reference TRBV5-6 and TRBJ2-1, the full variable domain reads DAGVTQSPTHLIKTRGQQVTLRCSPKSGHDTVSWYQQALGQGPQFIFQYYEEEERQRGNFPDRFSGHQFPNYSSELNVNALLLGDSALYLCASSQEGSEQFFGPGTRLTVL.

This clonotype was found a few times. The V gene is TRBV7-2, the J gene TRBJ2-3; tentatively, D is TRBD1 (6 bases). The germline V gene has CDR1 SGHTA and CDR2 FQGNSA. V lost 6 bases, J lost 1 base, and 11 bases lay in between. This CDR3 has 14 residues. The DNA for the CDR3 is TGTGCCAGCAGACCTCGGACAGGCACAGATACGCAGTATTTT. Translating it yields CASRPRTGTDTQYF.

This chain uses TRBV7-2 with TRBJ2-7, with D possibly matching TRBD2 (6 bases). V gave up 6 bases and J gave up 7 bases, with 10 bases separating them. The CDR3 length is 11 residues. Germline loops: CDR1 SGHTA, CDR2 FQGNSA. CDR3: CASRFGGEQYF. The CDR3 DNA follows: TGTGCCAGCAGGTTTGGGGGGGAGCAGTACTTC.

This clonotype was recorded only once. The V call is TRBV20-1, the J call TRBJ2-7, with no clear D. There are 11 residues in the CDR3. Trimming pared 1 base from V and 4 bases from J, leaving 5 bases between. CDR1 and CDR2 (germline): DFQATT, SNEGSKA (reference sequence). CDR3 loop: CSARVPYEQYF. In DNA, the CDR3 is TGCAGTGCTAGAGTCCCTTACGAGCAGTACTTC.

The chain has TRBV11-2 and TRBJ1-6; D is unclear. Germline values: CDR1 SGHAT, CDR2 FQNNGV. V was cut by 1 base and J by 7 bases, with 11 bases left in between. The CDR3 is 15 residues long. The CDR3 sequence: CASSLGGTGNSPLHF. CDR3 DNA sequence: TGTGCCAGCAGCTTAGGCGGTACGGGGAATTCACCCCTCCACTTT.